Listed below are T cell receptor beta chains from one sample, sequenced in a study of blood T cell repertoires in COVID-19. TCRdb's table, derived via immunoSEQ multiplex PCR, lists solely in-frame clones and lacks some. Found here are 210,000 or so clones, around 90% of them singletons; the top ten hold around 1.5%. The sequenced sample consisted of peripheral blood. These receptors originate from a man in his late teens or twenties with active or convalescent COVID-19. CDR3s leave out the opening cysteine and the closing phenylalanine or tryptophan.

v_gene	j_gene	CDR3aa
TRBV27	TRBJ2-7	ASSFTGSFFYEQY
TRBV19	TRBJ2-7	ATLDSGGTYEQY
TRBV5-1	TRBJ2-7	ASSFGDEQY
TRBV4-2	TRBJ1-4	ASSQDLGMRQGRDEKLF
TRBV24-1	TRBJ2-7	ATSDFSLAGVVIFHEQY
TRBV28	TRBJ2-5	ASSLGDRGRETQY
TRBV30	TRBJ2-5	AWNWPGTGYQETQY
TRBV7-2	TRBJ2-5	ASSFMSGQETQY
TRBV6-2/TRBV6-3	TRBJ2-1	ASSTVDRGHEQF
TRBV4-3	TRBJ1-6	ASSQDQGADSPLH
TRBV19	TRBJ1-1	ASSMRESNTEAF
TRBV4-2	TRBJ2-3	ASSQTSADRGIRNTQY
TRBV5-1	TRBJ2-5	ASSPDRTEETQY
TRBV7-9	TRBJ2-1	ASSFRAGEYNEQF
TRBV7-9	TRBJ2-1	ASDRGQGSYEQF
TRBV27	TRBJ2-2	ASSLDLNTGELF
TRBV27	TRBJ1-6	ASKRQGPTNSPLH
TRBV6-5	TRBJ1-2	ASSYLGQGRMVGYT
TRBV18	TRBJ2-5	ASSPREGTKETQY
TRBV3-1/TRBV3-2	TRBJ2-5	ASSRSAGGRETQY
TRBV28	TRBJ2-7	ASRSNNREKWLHEQY
TRBV25-1	TRBJ2-1	ASTGLAAYNEQF
TRBV5-4	TRBJ2-1	ASSLKGATGGNEQF
TRBV4-2	TRBJ1-5	ASSQAPGQMGNQPQH
TRBV2	TRBJ2-5	ASGRSRQPQETQY
TRBV9	TRBJ1-2	ASSLDRAYGYT
TRBV13	TRBJ1-1	ASSTQTGLNTEAF
TRBV18	TRBJ1-1	ASSPTGTTNTEAF
TRBV5-1	TRBJ2-7	ASSLRAAEYEQY
TRBV30	TRBJ2-5	AWRLTGGVETQY
TRBV30	TRBJ2-7	AWGTGQGDYEQY
TRBV20-1	TRBJ2-2	SASSLAGGPGELF
TRBV27	TRBJ2-1	ASSSGTSGRNEQF
TRBV18	TRBJ1-2	ASRRQGDYGYT
TRBV6-5	TRBJ2-5	ASRTPQETQY
TRBV10-3	TRBJ2-1	AIRAGTFVEQF
TRBV9	TRBJ1-1	ASSARDRAIEAF
TRBV28	TRBJ1-4	ASSGTLNEKLF
TRBV6-4	TRBJ2-3	ASSRDSSTDTQY
TRBV6-2/TRBV6-3	TRBJ2-7	ASSYRPFPGGFNEQY
TRBV5-6	TRBJ1-3	ASSLAAGPGNTIY
TRBV7-9	TRBJ1-1	ASSFGTGFTEAF
TRBV18	TRBJ1-6	ASSAGGRDNSPLH
TRBV28	TRBJ1-2	ASGDNRSGGYT
TRBV5-6	TRBJ1-1	ASSLVGGRTEAF
TRBV7-6	TRBJ2-7	ASSLVQGAVEQY
TRBV27	TRBJ2-1	ASSLTAGIVVDEQF
TRBV27	TRBJ1-4	ASSPFGQGNEKLF
TRBV7-9	TRBJ2-2	ASSPPLAERNTGELF
TRBV11-2	TRBJ2-1	ASSFRRGGGEQF
TRBV5-1	TRBJ2-7	ASSLAGLGGLAEQY
TRBV5-1	TRBJ2-3	ASSARLAGGPDTQY
TRBV10-3	TRBJ1-5	AIRTGQGDQPQH
TRBV6-5	TRBJ1-2	ASSRTGRLGYT
TRBV4-2	TRBJ2-7	ASSQMGRTYEQY